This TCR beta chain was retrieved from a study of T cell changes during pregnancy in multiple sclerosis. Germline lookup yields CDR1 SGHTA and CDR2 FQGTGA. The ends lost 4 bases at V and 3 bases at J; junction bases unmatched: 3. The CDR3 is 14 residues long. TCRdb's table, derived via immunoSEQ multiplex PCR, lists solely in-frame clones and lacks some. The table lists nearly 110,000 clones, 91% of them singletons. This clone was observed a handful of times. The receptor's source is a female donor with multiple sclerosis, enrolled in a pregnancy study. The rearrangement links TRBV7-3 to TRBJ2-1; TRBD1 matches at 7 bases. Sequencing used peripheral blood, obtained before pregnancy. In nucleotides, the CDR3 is TGTGCCAGCAGCTATTCAGGGGGCTACAATGAGCAGTTCTTC. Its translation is CASSYSGGYNEQFF.